This TCR beta chain was sequenced in a study of T cells after yellow fever vaccination. Turning to the study itself: SMART-Seq v4 Ultra Low Input handled preparation of low-cell-number fractions.

Details on this clonotype: Its target is not known.

Study-wide results and limits: Bulk-population clonotypes that are abundant could appear as contaminants in FACS-sorted repertoires.

They built TCR cDNA with 5'RACE template switching, a step that put in a universal primer site and UMIs. One entry per CDR3 protein results from TCRdb running MiXCR on the 5' RACE reads. The table records roughly 500,000 distinct CDR3 sequences, 15% to 20% of them present only once. V dropped 4 bases and J dropped 9 bases, with 20 bases sitting between them. This CDR3 has 14 residues. Germline V lookup: CDR1 SGHRS, CDR2 YFSETQ. The V gene is TRBV5-1, the J gene TRBJ2-7; possibly TRBD1 or TRBD2 for D (5 bases each). This receptor was taken from a man between 25 and 39 years old who received the YFV17D yellow fever vaccine. Sequencing used PBMCs, obtained 15 days after the yellow fever booster vaccination. CDR3 loop: CASSRGRRTGVQYF. Written as DNA, the CDR3 is TGCGCCAGCAGCCGGGGACGGAGAACAGGCGTGCAGTACTTC.